This passage covers 10 T cell receptor beta chains from one sample sequenced in a study of spatial heterogeneity in lung cancer. General study results and limits: Tumors with more nonsynonymous mutations had more expanded intratumoral alpha and beta TCRs.

No cognate antigen is known for these TCRs. MiXCR, run by TCRdb on the 5' RACE reads, gives a single entry per CDR3 protein. The profile covers approximately 17,000 distinct CDR3 sequences, with less than 8% appearing a single time and approximately 23% taken by the ten largest. The sample's time point: sample taken at primary tumor resection. The material was lung tumor tissue, obtained at surgery. These receptors came from a male donor with early-stage non-small cell lung cancer.

This clonotype appeared a few times. The chain recombines TRBV5-1 with TRBJ2-5; D gene ambiguous. In germline, CDR1 is SGHRS, CDR2 YFSETQ. V lost 4 bases, J lost 3 bases, and 10 bases lay in between. The CDR3 loop spans 13 amino acids. The CDR3 spells CASSLNREETQYF. The CDR3 bases are TGCGCCAGCAGCCTAAACAGAGAAGAGACCCAGTACTTC.

This clonotype showed up just a few times. The chain carries TRBV28 and TRBJ1-5, with 7 nucleotides matching TRBD1. The CDR3 extends over 16 amino acids. CDR1 and CDR2 (germline): MDHEN, SYDVKM. The V and J ends lost 6 bases and 6 bases, in that order; junction bases with no gene match: 14. CDR3 region: CASRLLRGVSSQPQHF. CDR3 in DNA: TGTGCCAGCAGACTCCTCAGGGGGGTTTCTTCTCAGCCCCAGCATTTT.

This clonotype was observed at least ten times. This chain uses TRBV12-3 or TRBV12-4 with TRBJ2-1, with D hard to call. Trimming left V 1 base short and J 7 bases short, with 5 bases between. The CDR3 totals 12 residues. The CDR3 nucleotides read TGTGCCAGCAGTTTAGGGGGTAATGAGCAGTTCTTC. It encodes CASSLGGNEQFF.

In its sample, this clonotype was seen many times. The rearrangement uses TRBV12-3 or TRBV12-4 and TRBJ2-7; 7 bases align to TRBD2. With 5 bases clipped from V and 2 bases from J, the junction kept 9 bases outside the gene matches. The CDR3 is 15 residues long. In DNA form, the CDR3 reads TGTGCCAGCAGTCTCGGGGCTAGCGGTCCCTACGAGCAGTACTTC. Amino acid sequence: CASSLGASGPYEQYF.

This clonotype has just a few counts. This chain connects TRBV15 to TRBJ1-1; no firm D call. Germline CDR1 is LNHNV and CDR2 is YYDKDF (reference sequence). The CDR3 totals 15 residues. Trimming removed 3 bases at V and 1 base at J, with 12 bases between. The CDR3 sequence is CATSSRTKGNTEAFF. CDR3 nucleotide sequence: TGTGCCACCAGCAGTCGGACGAAGGGGAACACTGAAGCTTTCTTT.

This clonotype was recorded many times. The chain uses TRBV29-1 and TRBJ2-7; maybe TRBD2 (7 bases). Germline V gene sequence: CDR1 SQVTM, CDR2 ANQGSEA. The V gene lost 6 bases and the J gene lost 2 bases, with 14 bases spanning the gap. CDR3 length: 13 residues. CDR3 DNA sequence: TGCAGCGTCGGGGGGCAGCCACCCTACGAGCAGTACTTC. Its protein is CSVGGQPPYEQYF.

The chain employs TRBV20-1 and TRBJ1-5; TRBD1 aligns across 8 bases. Germline values: CDR1 DFQATT, CDR2 SNEGSKA (reference sequence). V lost 1 base, J lost 4 bases, and 6 bases stayed unmatched. CDR3 length equals 15 residues. CDR3 in amino acids: CSARGGTGGNQPQHF. Written as DNA, the CDR3 is TGCAGTGCTAGAGGGGGAACAGGGGGGAATCAGCCCCAGCATTTT.

This clonotype was picked up a small number of times. The genes are TRBV7-2 and TRBJ2-7; 9 positions match TRBD1. The CDR3 consists of 18 residues. The ends lost 5 bases at V and 2 bases at J; junction bases unmatched: 16. Germline V lookup: CDR1 SGHTA, CDR2 FQGNSA. The CDR3 DNA sequence: TGTGCCAGCAGCCCCCGCGGACAGGGGACGGGCGGGGCCTACGAGCAGTACTTC. The encoded protein is CASSPRGQGTGGAYEQYF.

The table lists this clonotype with many counts. The rearrangement links TRBV10-2 to TRBJ2-2, with a tentative D call TRBD2 (6 bases). Between the trimmed V and J ends, which lost 9 bases and 4 bases, there was a span of 12 bases. This CDR3 is 13 amino acids long. CDR1 is WSHSY, CDR2 SAAADI, per germline. The CDR3 here is CASSSGPTGELFF. The CDR3 DNA follows: TGCGCCAGTAGTAGCGGACCCACCGGGGAGCTGTTTTTT.

This chain links TRBV30 with TRBJ2-1; 7 positions match TRBD1. This CDR3 has 13 residues. V lost 5 bases, J lost 7 bases, and 8 bases stayed unmatched. The germline gives CDR1 GTSNPN, CDR2 SVGIG (reference sequence). This chain's CDR3 is CAWARQGRNEQFF. CDR3 sequence (DNA): TGTGCCTGGGCTAGACAGGGCAGGAATGAGCAGTTCTTC. Full variable domain (outside the CDR3, taken from reference TRBV30 and TRBJ2-1): SQTIHQWPATLVQPVGSPLSLECTVEGTSNPNLYWYRQAAGRGLQLLFYSVGIGQISSEVPQNLSASRPQDRQFILSSKKLLLSDSGFYLCAWARQGRNEQFFGPGTRLTVL.